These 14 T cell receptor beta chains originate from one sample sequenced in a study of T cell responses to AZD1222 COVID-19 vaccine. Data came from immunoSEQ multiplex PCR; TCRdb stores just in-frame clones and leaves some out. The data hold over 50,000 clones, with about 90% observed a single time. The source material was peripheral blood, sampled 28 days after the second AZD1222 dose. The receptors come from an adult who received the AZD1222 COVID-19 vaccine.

CDR3 residues: CASSRLAGDTGELFF. The DNA for the CDR3 is TGTGCCAGCAGCCGACTGGCGGGAGACACCGGGGAGCTGTTTTTT. The rearrangement joins TRBV6-2 or TRBV6-3 to TRBJ2-2, with 7 bases fitting TRBD2. The germline CDR1 and CDR2 sequences are MNHEY and SVGEGT. With 6 bases clipped from V and 3 bases from J, the junction kept 7 bases outside the gene matches. This CDR3 is built from 15 residues.

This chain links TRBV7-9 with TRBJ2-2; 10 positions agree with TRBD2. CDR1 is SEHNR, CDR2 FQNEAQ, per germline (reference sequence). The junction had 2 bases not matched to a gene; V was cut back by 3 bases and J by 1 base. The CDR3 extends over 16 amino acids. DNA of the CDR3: TGTGCCAGCAGCTTGGGGACTAGCGTGAACACCGGGGAGCTGTTTTTT. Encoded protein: CASSLGTSVNTGELFF.

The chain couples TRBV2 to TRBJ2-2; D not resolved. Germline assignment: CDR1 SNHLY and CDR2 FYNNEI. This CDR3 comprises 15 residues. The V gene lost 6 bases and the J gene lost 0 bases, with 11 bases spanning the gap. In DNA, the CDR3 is TGTGCCAGCAGGGCGACCGAAACGAACACCGGGGAGCTGTTTTTT. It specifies CASRATETNTGELFF.

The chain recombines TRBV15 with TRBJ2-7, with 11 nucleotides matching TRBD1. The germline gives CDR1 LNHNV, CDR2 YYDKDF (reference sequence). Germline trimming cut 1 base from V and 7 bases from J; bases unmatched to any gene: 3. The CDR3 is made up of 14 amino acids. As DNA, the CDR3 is TGTGCCACCAGCAGAGGGGGACAGGGGGTAGAGCAGTACTTC. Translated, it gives CATSRGGQGVEQYF.

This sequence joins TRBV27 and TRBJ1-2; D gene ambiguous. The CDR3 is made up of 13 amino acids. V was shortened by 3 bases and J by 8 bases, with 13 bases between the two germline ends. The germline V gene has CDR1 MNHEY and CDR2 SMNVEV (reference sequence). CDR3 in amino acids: CASSFVVSEGYTF. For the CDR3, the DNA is TGTGCCAGCAGTTTCGTGGTGAGTGAAGGCTACACCTTC.

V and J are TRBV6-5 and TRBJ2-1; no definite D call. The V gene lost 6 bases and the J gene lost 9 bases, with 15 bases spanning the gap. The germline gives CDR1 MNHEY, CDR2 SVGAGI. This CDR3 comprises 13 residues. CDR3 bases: TGTGCCAGCAGCCCAGCGCGCAGTCTTGAGCAGTTCTTC. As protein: CASSPARSLEQFF.

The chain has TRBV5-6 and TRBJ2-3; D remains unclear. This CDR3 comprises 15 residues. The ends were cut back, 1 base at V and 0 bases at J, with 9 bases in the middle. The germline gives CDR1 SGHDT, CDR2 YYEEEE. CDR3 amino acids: CASSLLGLSTDTQYF. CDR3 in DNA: TGTGCCAGCAGCTTGCTAGGGTTGAGCACAGATACGCAGTATTTT.

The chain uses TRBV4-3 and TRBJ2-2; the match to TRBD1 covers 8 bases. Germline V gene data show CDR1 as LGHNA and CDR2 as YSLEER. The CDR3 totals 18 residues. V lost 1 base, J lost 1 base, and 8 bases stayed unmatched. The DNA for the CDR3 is TGCGCCAGCAGCCAAGGGGTCCTAGGGACAGGGAACACCGGGGAGCTGTTTTTT. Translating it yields CASSQGVLGTGNTGELFF.

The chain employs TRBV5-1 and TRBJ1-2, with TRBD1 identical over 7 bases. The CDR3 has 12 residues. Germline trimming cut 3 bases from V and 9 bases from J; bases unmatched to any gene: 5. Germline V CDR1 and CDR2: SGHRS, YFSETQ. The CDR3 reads CASSSTGASYTF. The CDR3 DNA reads TGCGCCAGCAGCTCCACAGGGGCCAGCTACACCTTC.

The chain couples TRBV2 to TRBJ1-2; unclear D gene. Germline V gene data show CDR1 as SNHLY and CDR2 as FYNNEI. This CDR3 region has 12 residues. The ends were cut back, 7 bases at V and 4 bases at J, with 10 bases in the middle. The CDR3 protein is CASKRVPYGYTF. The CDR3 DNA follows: TGTGCCAGCAAAAGGGTTCCCTATGGCTACACCTTC.

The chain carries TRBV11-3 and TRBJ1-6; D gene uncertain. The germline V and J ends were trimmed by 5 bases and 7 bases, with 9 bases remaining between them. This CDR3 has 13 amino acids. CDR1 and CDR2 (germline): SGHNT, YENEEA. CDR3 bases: TGTGCCAGCAGCCTTCGCAACAATTCACCCCTCCACTTT. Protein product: CASSLRNNSPLHF.

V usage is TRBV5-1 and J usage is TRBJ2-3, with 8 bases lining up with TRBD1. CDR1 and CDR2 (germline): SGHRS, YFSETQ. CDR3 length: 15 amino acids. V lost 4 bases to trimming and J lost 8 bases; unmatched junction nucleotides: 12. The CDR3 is CASSVRGRGESTQYF. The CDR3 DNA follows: TGCGCCAGCAGCGTCAGGGGGCGCGGGGAAAGTACGCAGTATTTT.

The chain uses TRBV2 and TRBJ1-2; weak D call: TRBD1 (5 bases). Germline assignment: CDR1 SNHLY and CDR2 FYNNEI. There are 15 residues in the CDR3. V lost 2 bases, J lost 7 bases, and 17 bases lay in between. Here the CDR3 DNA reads TGTGCCAGCAGTGAAAATCGCCGACAGCCTGGTGGCTACACCTTC. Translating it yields CASSENRRQPGGYTF.

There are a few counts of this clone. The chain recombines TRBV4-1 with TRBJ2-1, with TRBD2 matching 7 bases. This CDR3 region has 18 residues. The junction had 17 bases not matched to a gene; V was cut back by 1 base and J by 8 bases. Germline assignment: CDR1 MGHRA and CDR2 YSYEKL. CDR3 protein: CASSQVPSGSGLDDEQFF. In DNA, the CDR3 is TGCGCCAGCAGCCAAGTTCCCTCGGGTAGCGGGCTGGACGATGAGCAGTTCTTC.